The 24 T cell receptor beta chains presented below share a single source sample, sequenced in a study of tumor-infiltrating lymphocytes in primary liver carcinoma. Bulk tissue was left unsorted, and RNA and DNA were co-extracted from roughly 20-30 mg of it. Reverse transcription of approximately 500 ng total RNA with a constant-region primer produced TCR beta cDNA. Amplification in three nested multiplex PCR rounds with slightly modified ARM-PCR gave rise to TCR beta libraries. TRBV1-TRBV30 forward and Cbeta reverse primers drove the first two approximately 10-cycle rounds. TCRdb called the multiplex PCR reads again in MiXCR, with one record for every CDR3 protein. The sample lists tens of thousands of distinct CDR3 sequences, roughly 80% occurring once. Sample: liver tumor tissue from sampling region 5. Subset of the sample: tumor region T5, tumor centre. The receptors stem from a woman between 25 and 40 years old with primary liver carcinoma and hepatitis B virus infection.

This clonotype came up a few times. The chain joins TRBV9 to TRBJ2-1, with D perhaps TRBD2 (5 bases). CDR1 and CDR2 from the germline V gene are SGDLS and YYNGEE. The CDR3 runs 15 residues. V was clipped by 3 bases and J by 2 bases, with 12 bases between them. CDR3: CASSASGIPYNEQFF. The CDR3 nucleotides read TGTGCCAGCAGCGCCTCCGGGATTCCCTACAATGAGCAGTTCTTC. Based on the CDR3 plus reference TRBV9 and TRBJ2-1, the full variable domain is DSGVTQTPKHLITATGQRVTLRCSPRSGDLSVYWYQQSLDQGLQFLIQYYNGEERAKGNILERFSAQQFPDLHSELNLSSLELGDSALYFCASSASGIPYNEQFFGPGTRLTVL.

This clonotype was seen a few times. Its ends do not fully match the called genes, so a read error is possible. The chain carries TRBV5-1 and TRBJ2-1, with 9 bases that match TRBD1. CDR1 is SGHRS and CDR2 is YFSETQ in the germline V gene. This CDR3 comprises 15 residues. The CDR3 DNA reads as TGCGCCAGCAACTTGGGGGACAGGGTCACAAATGAGCAGTTCTTC. It specifies CASNLGDRVTNEQFF.

This sequence joins TRBV11-2 and TRBJ2-3; TRBD2 matches at 8 bases. This CDR3 region has 17 residues. Unmatched junction bases numbered 16, after V lost 7 bases and J lost 4 bases. Germline V lookup: CDR1 SGHAT, CDR2 FQNNGV. CDR3 nucleotides: TGTGCCAGCAACCGTCGAGGGAGCGGGAGCCTCGCAGATACGCAGTATTTT. This codes for CASNRRGSGSLADTQYF. Filled out from reference TRBV11-2 and TRBJ2-3, the complete variable domain reads EAGVAQSPRYKIIEKRQSVAFWCNPISGHATLYWYQQILGQGPKLLIQFQNNGVVDDSQLPKDRFSAERLKGVDSTLKIQPAKLEDSAVYLCASNRRGSGSLADTQYFGPGTRLTVL.

In this sample, this clonotype turned up once. V and J are TRBV12-3 or TRBV12-4 and TRBJ2-5; D gene unclear. V was cut by 6 bases and J by 12 bases, with 26 bases left in between. This CDR3 has 15 residues. The CDR3, as DNA: TGTGCCAGCAGCACCTACCCCGTGAGCGAAGATACCGAGTACTTC. Translated: CASSTYPVSEDTEYF.

The count of this clonotype is one. Here the CDR3 omits its conserved ending phenylalanine or tryptophan, so a read error is the likely source. The limits of the CDR3 on the DNA are not certain, so only TCRdb's listed CDR3 is given. J is TRBJ2-1 and V is TRBV10-3; TRBD2, as called in the table, went unchecked against the DNA. The CDR3 totals 16 residues, both ends included. The V gene's germline CDR1 is ENHRY and CDR2 SYGVKD. The CDR3 protein is CAISESAAGACNEQFL.

About this clonotype: The missing conserved phenylalanine or tryptophan at the end of this CDR3 makes a read error likely. The DNA is left out, because the CDR3 cannot be placed on it with certainty; the CDR3 is given as TCRdb lists it. J is TRBJ2-4 and V is TRBV6-1; the D call of TRBD2 is as the table states it, not checked on the DNA. The CDR3 numbers 17 amino acids, ends counted. CDR1 MNHNS and CDR2 SASEGT come from the germline V gene. Here the CDR3 reads CATCGRRVLVAKKIHYC.

Of note for this clonotype: At one boundary the junction diverges from the germline segment, which might be a read error. The gene calls are TRBV11-2 and TRBJ2-7, with D tentatively TRBD2 (5 bases). Germline loops: CDR1 SGHAT, CDR2 FQNNGV. The CDR3 totals 12 residues. CDR3 bases: TGTGCCAGCAGCTCCTACGACTACGTGCAAAACTTC. This translates into CASSSYDYVQNF.

This clonotype is deemed medium-sized. The V gene is TRBV7-3, the J gene TRBJ2-3; no firm D call. This CDR3 is 15 amino acids long. Germline lookup yields CDR1 SGHTA and CDR2 FQGTGA. V lost 5 bases, J lost 1 base, and 13 bases lay in between. The CDR3 DNA reads TGTGCCAGCAGCCCCTATAAAGGCGGCACAGATACGCAGTATTTT. Translated: CASSPYKGGTDTQYF. The whole variable domain, filled in from reference TRBV7-3 and TRBJ2-3, reads GAGVSQTPSNKVTEKGKYVELRCDPISGHTALYWYRQSLGQGPEFLIYFQGTGAADDSGLPNDRFFAVRPEGSVSTLKIQRTERGDSAVYLCASSPYKGGTDTQYFGPGTRLTVL.

CDR3 DNA sequence: TGCGCCAGCAGCTTGTATGGTAGGGGGTACGGCGAGCAGTACTTC. As protein: CASSLYGRGYGEQYF. The rearrangement uses TRBV5-1 and TRBJ2-7; perhaps TRBD1 as D (6 bases). In germline, CDR1 is SGHRS, CDR2 YFSETQ. CDR3 length: 15 residues. Trimming took 1 base from V and 6 from J, leaving 17 bases between them.

A word on this clonotype: Sequence at one end of the junction differs from germline and may be a read error. The chain is built from TRBV11-2 and TRBJ2-7; no clear D gene. Germline V gives CDR1 SGHAT, CDR2 FQNNGV. The CDR3 sequence is 13 residues long. CDR3 residues: CTSSPLNTGEQCF. CDR3 nucleotides: TGTACCAGCAGCCCCTTAAATACGGGCGAGCAGTGCTTC.

With regard to this clonotype: This is likely a read error, given that the CDR3 carries no conserved phenylalanine or tryptophan at its end. The DNA is omitted, as the CDR3 cannot be located on it reliably, and the CDR3 follows TCRdb's listing. The rearrangement links TRBV6-5 to TRBJ2-5; the table names TRBD1, a call not compared with the DNA. The CDR3 is made up of 13 amino acids, end residues included. Germline values: CDR1 MNHEY, CDR2 SVGAGI. The CDR3 spells CASSTDRGLIQYL.

Sample share makes this clonotype large (0.1 to 1%). This chain connects TRBV4-3 to TRBJ2-1; D possibly corresponds to TRBD2 (6 bases). The CDR3 length is 16 residues. Germline V CDR1 and CDR2: LGHNA, YSLEER. Between the trimmed V and J ends, which lost 0 bases and 0 bases, there was a span of 9 bases. The CDR3 bases are TGCGCCAGCAGCCAAGATGCGGGAAGCTCCTACAATGAGCAGTTCTTC. Translated: CASSQDAGSSYNEQFF.

Notes on this clonotype: A junction boundary mismatches the germline segment, possibly from a read error. This sequence joins TRBV29-1 and TRBJ2-1, with TRBD2 identical over 11 bases. Germline CDR1 SQVTM, CDR2 ANQGSEA. There are 14 residues in the CDR3. The CDR3 region has the DNA TGCAGCGCCGCCGGACTAGCGGGTTACAATGAGCAGATCTTC. This codes for CSAAGLAGYNEQIF.

This clonotype showed up just a few times. This CDR3 is missing its conserved last phenylalanine or tryptophan, likely due to a read error. No DNA is shown, since the ends of the CDR3 on it are uncertain; the CDR3 is the one TCRdb lists. The chain combines TRBV4-1 with TRBJ2-5. Germline V CDR1 and CDR2: MGHRA, YSYEKL. The CDR3 is 13 amino acids in total, end residues counted. The CDR3 protein is CASTNPKEETQYL.

As concerns this clonotype: One junction end does not reproduce the germline sequence, and a read error may be involved. This chain links TRBV12-3 or TRBV12-4 with TRBJ2-5; D is perhaps TRBD2 (5 bases). The CDR3 is made up of 14 amino acids. Here the CDR3 DNA reads TGTGCCATCAGTTACCCGGACTCCCAGGAGATCCAGTACTTC. Translation gives CAISYPDSQEIQYF.

V is TRBV28 and J is TRBJ2-7; a possible D gene is TRBD1 (6 bases). The germline V and J ends were trimmed by 4 bases and 5 bases, with 21 bases remaining between them. Germline V lookup: CDR1 MDHEN, CDR2 SYDVKM. The length of the CDR3 is 16 residues. This chain's CDR3 is CASSSPWLGGINEQYF. The CDR3, as DNA: TGTGCCAGCAGTTCGCCGTGGCTAGGGGGAATCAACGAGCAGTACTTC.

Note on this clonotype: A read error may account for a junction end that differs from germline. V usage is TRBV11-1 and J usage is TRBJ2-5; a weak D match, TRBD1 (6 bases). The CDR3 is made up of 14 amino acids. CDR1 and CDR2 (germline): SGHAT, FQDESV (reference sequence). Here the CDR3 reads CASSWTWDTGTQCF. The CDR3 DNA is TGTGCCAGTAGCTGGACATGGGACACTGGGACCCAGTGCTTC.

A note on this clonotype: Mismatch with germline at one junction end may stem from a read error. The chain links TRBV6-1 to TRBJ2-3; TRBD1 is a possible D gene (5 bases). Germline V lookup: CDR1 MNHNS, CDR2 SASEGT. The CDR3 is 15 amino acids. The CDR3, as DNA: TGTGCCAGCAGTCCCTTAGCTGGAGCGACAGATACGCAGTGTTTT. Translation gives CASSPLAGATDTQCF.

A remark on this clonotype: A much larger clone differs by one base, so this may be a read error. The chain carries TRBV6-6 and TRBJ2-1; D not resolved. The CDR3 totals 15 residues. Per germline, CDR1 MNHNY and CDR2 SVGAGI (reference sequence). CDR3: CASSSLEGSYNEQSF. CDR3 nucleotides: TGTGCCAGCAGCTCCTTGGAAGGCTCCTACAATGAGCAGTCCTTC.

This clonotype turned up a few times. It is likely a read error, because the conserved phenylalanine at the end of the CDR3 is missing. The chain has TRBV24-1 and TRBJ2-6; D tentatively reads TRBD1 or TRBD2 (5 bases each). The CDR3 length is 13 residues. The germline V gene has CDR1 KGHDR and CDR2 SFDVKD. The CDR3 loop reads CATRGDGADVLTS. As DNA, the CDR3 is TGTGCCACCAGAGGGGACGGGGCCGACGTCCTGACTTCC.

The chain is built from TRBV19 and TRBJ2-5; 10 nucleotides align to TRBD1. Trimming at V came to 4 bases and at J to 1 base, leaving 6 bases not matched to a gene. CDR1 and CDR2 (germline): LNHDA, SQIVND (reference sequence). The CDR3 is made up of 16 amino acids. The CDR3 spells CASSKAGTGVQETQYF. The CDR3 DNA reads TGTGCCAGTAGTAAGGCGGGGACAGGGGTCCAAGAGACCCAGTACTTC.

In regard to this clonotype: A much larger clone is a single base away; this may be a read error. The V gene is TRBV29-1, the J gene TRBJ2-5; D gene unclear. CDR1 is SQVTM and CDR2 is ANQGSEA in the germline V gene. This CDR3 has 12 amino acids. CDR3 nucleotides: TGCAGCGCCCGGATCCAACAACAGACTCAGTACTTC. Translation: CSARIQQQTQYF. Complete variable domain (other parts from reference TRBV29-1 and TRBJ2-5): SAVISQKPSRDICQRGTSLTIQCQVDSQVTMMFWYRQQPGQSLTLIATANQGSEATYESGFVIDKFPISRPNLTFSTLTVSNMSPEDSSIYLCSARIQQQTQYFGPGTRLLVL.

J is TRBJ2-1 and V is TRBV11-2; TRBD2 agrees at 9 bases. The CDR3 spans 15 residues. Germline CDR1 reads SGHAT; CDR2 reads FQNNGV. Trimming cost V 6 bases and J 9 bases; bases outside gene matches: 12. The CDR3 region has the DNA TGTGCCAGCAGTTTCGGCCTAGCGGGGTCGGTTGAGCAGTTCTTC. Its protein product is CASSFGLAGSVEQFF.

With respect to this clonotype: The junction and the germline gene differ at one end; a read error may be behind it. The chain links TRBV10-3 to TRBJ2-1; TRBD1 is a possible D gene (5 bases). Germline V CDR1 and CDR2: ENHRY, SYGVKD. CDR3 length: 14 residues. The CDR3 DNA is TGTGCCATCAGTCACACGGCGACCAGGGATGAGCGGTTCTTC. Amino acids: CAISHTATRDERFF.